This entry features one T cell receptor beta chain sequence. This sample was included in a study of blood T cell repertoires in COVID-19. In the study overall: Sites in the United States, Italy and Spain provided acute and convalescent COVID-19 samples.

As handled by the study authors: Using reference gene primer amplification, nucleated cell counts were estimated. TCRdb keeps only in-frame clones here, not all; method: immunoSEQ multiplex PCR. V and J calls and clone size are copied from that table; D and trimming were computed from the DNA. The sample includes 210,000 or so clones, under 90% of them seen just once. This receptor was obtained from a man in his 60s who had recovered from COVID-19. Specimen: PBMCs or T cells enriched from blood (not recorded which).

CDR3 sequence: CSASYAGPGNTIYF. The CDR3 coding sequence is TGCAGTGCTAGTTATGCGGGGCCTGGAAACACCATATATTTT. The chain has TRBV20-1 and TRBJ1-3; a weak D match, TRBD1 (5 bases). Trimming left V 3 bases short and J 2 bases short, with 11 bases between. The V gene's germline CDR1 is DFQATT and CDR2 SNEGSKA (reference sequence). This CDR3 is built from 14 residues.